The TCR beta chain under discussion was sequenced for a study of shared clonotypes between healthy human individuals. Naive CD8 isolation took CD45RO-negative cells positively selected for CCR7 and excluded terminally differentiated effector memory CD45RA+ cells. This CDR3 is 14 amino acids long. Per the germline V gene, CDR1 is MDHEN and CDR2 is SYDVKM. V was cut by 2 bases and J by 6 bases, with 12 bases left in between. Profiled with immunoSEQ multiplex PCR; TCRdb holds only in-frame clones, not every one. This sample has hundreds of thousands of clones; around 96% occur once, and the top ten carry roughly 0.12%.

Material: naive CD8+ T cells sorted from blood. The rearrangement links TRBV28 to TRBJ2-3, with a weak D call TRBD1 (6 bases). The receptor comes from a woman aged 30 to 39 in good health. This chain's CDR3 is CASSLAGGDDTQYF. CDR3 in DNA: TGTGCCAGCAGTTTAGCTGGGGGCGATGATACGCAGTATTTT.